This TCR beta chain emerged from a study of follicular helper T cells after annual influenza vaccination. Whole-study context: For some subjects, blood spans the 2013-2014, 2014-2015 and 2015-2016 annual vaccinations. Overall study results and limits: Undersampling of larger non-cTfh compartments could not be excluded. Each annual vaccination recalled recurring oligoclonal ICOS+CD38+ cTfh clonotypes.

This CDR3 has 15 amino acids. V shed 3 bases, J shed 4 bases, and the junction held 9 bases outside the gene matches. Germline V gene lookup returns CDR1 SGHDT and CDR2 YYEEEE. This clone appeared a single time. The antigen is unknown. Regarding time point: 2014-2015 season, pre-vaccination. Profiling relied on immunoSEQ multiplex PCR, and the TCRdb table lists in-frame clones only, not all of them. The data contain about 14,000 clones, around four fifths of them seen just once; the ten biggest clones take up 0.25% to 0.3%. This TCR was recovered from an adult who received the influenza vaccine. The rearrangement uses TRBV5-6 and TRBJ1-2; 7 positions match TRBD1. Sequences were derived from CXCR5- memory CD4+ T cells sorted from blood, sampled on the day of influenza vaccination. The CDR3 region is CASSYYRGGTYGYTF. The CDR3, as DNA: TGTGCCAGCAGCTATTACAGGGGAGGTACCTATGGCTACACCTTC.